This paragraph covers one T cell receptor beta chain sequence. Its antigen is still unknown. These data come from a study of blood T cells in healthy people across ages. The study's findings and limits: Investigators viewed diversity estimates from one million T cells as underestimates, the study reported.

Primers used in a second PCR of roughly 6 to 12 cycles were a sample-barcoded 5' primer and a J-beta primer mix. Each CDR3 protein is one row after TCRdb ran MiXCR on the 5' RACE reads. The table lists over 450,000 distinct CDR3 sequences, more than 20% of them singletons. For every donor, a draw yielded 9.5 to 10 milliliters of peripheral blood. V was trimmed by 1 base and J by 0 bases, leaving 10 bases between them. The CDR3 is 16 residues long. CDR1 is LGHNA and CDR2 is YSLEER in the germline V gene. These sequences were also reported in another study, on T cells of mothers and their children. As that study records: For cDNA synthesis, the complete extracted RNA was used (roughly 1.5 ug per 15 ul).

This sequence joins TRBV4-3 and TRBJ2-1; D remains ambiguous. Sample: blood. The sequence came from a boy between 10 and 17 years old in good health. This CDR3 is CASSQGRASSYNEQFF. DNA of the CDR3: TGCGCCAGCAGCCAAGGTCGGGCAAGCTCCTACAATGAGCAGTTCTTC.